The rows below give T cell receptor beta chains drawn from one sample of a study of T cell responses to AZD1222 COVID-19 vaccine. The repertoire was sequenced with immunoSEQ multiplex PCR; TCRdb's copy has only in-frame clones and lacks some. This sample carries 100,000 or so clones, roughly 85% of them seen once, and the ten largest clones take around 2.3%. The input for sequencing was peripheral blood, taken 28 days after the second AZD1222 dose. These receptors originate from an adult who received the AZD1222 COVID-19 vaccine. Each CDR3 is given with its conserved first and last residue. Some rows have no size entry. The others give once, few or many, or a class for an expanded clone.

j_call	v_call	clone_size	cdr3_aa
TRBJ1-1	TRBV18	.	CASSPPFSGWAEAFF
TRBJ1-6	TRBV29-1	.	CSVEELRGEPLHF
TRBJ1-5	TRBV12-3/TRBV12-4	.	CASRKYSNQPQHF
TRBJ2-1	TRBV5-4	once	CASSLGGGEQFF
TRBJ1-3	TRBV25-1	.	CASSPGGAGNTIYF
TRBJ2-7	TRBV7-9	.	CASSLSGTPPIEQYF
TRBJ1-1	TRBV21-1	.	CASSKPGGDTEAFF
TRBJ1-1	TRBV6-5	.	CASTFDREAFF
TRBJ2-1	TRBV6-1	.	CASSEVPSGYNEQFF
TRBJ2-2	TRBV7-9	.	CASIRRGLRTGELFF
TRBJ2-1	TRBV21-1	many	CASSKGHSYNEQFF
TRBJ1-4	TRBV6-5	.	CASSYSIQAEKLFF
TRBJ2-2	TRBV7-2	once	CASSLLENTGELFF
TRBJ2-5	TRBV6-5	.	CASSYSESRETQYF
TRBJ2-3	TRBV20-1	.	CSASKGLAGGPTDTQYF
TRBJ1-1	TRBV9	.	CASSVATGGGTEAFF
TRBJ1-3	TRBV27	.	CASSSLGTGFGNTIYF
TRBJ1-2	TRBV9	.	CASSTQGARLGSYTF
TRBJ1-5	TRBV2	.	CASSELRGNQPQHF
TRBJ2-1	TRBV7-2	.	CASSPPGLAGGVEQFF
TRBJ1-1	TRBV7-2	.	CASSLALQGLNTEAFF
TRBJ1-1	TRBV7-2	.	CASNGGGITEAFF
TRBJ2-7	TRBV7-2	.	CASSFRGSSYEQYF
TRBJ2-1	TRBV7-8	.	CASSYTFTSYNEQFF
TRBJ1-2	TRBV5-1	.	CASSVNSIDYGYTF
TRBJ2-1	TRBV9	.	CASSVDSGRARDEQFF
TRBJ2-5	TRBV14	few	CASSQVNRFWETQYF
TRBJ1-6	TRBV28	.	CASSTGQGNASPLHF
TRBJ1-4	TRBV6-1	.	CASSEGTGGAVGEKLFF
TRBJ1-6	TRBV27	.	CASRDGKRDNSPLHF
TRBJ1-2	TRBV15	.	CATSVTGFYGYTF
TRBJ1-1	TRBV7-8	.	CASSLLGGQSLRNTEAFF
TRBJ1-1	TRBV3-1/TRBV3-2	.	CASSQPGQGQAFF
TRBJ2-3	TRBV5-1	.	CASSLLAGAISTDTQYF
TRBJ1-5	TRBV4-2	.	CASSLAGRGKAQPQHF
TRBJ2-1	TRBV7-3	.	CASSLRPGTGNEQFF
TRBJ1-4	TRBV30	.	CAWSVGTANEKLFF
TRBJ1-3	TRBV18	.	CASSPAGFGYTIYF
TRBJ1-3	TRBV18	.	CASCQGLASNTIYF
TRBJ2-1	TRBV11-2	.	CASSLDRTGNVKNEQFF
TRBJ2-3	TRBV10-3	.	CAISDSFSTDTQYF
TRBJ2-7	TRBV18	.	CASSPPGTSLYEQYF
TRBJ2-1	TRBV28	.	CASSQLAGASYNEQFF
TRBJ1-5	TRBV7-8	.	CASRPDGRRNQPQHF
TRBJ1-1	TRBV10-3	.	CAAYGGRQGMNTEAFF
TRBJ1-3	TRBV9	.	CASSVSGNTIYF
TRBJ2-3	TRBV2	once	CASSVTDTQYF
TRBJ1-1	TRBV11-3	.	CASSLSEVTSTEAFF
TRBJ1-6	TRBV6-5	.	CASRLDRGPNSPLHF
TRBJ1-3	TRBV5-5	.	CASSRDRGLSSGNTIYF
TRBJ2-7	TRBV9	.	CASSIGTGPYEQYF
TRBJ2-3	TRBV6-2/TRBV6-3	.	CASSYASPLSGTAQYF
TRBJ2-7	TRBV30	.	CAWSASQDHEQYF
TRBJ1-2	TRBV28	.	CASSRDRGQLGYTF
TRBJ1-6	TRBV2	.	CASSAGQGTSPLHF